This TCR beta chain stems from a study of CD8 T cell repertoires and HIV-1 epitope variants (dated by TCRdb to between 2020 and 2021). The study in broad terms: T cells were stimulated in separate culture wells with each of twenty-five peptides representing autologous and known Gag and Nef epitope variants. Control conditions included a CMV, EBV and flu peptide pool, the Ebola AY9 epitope as negative control, and a no-peptide well. The epitopes tested were three Gag epitope families plus Nef HW9 and YT9. T cells were enriched using the EasySep Human T Cell Enrichment Kit and were co-cultured with equal numbers of autologous T cell-negative cells serving as antigen-presenting cells. For approximately 11 days the cultures were kept in IMDM with gentamicin, and on days 3 and 7 half of the media was changed with IL-2, IL-7 and IL-15 added. An aliquot of 1M T cells was saved as an uncultured baseline condition, separate from the roughly 80 T cell cultures. A total of around 83 T cell cultures were run, with each culture condition performed in triplicate except for one peptide, which was performed in duplicate.

The investigation overall reported the following: About ten antigen-specific TCR beta clonotypes were identified, and about six of them appeared cross-reactive for autologous or known escape epitope variants. A handful of clonotypes recognized the Nef KF9 family and one clonotype recognized the HW9 family, while no responses were seen to the TAALDMSHF plasma variant. Only TCR beta chains were identified by the assay, and proliferation to antigen, not T cell function or cytokine profile, was indicated.

Including cysteine and phenylalanine, the CDR3 has 15 amino acids. Only CDR3 DNA is held: 45 bases, read in frame from base 1. Sequences SGHTS (CDR1) and YDEGEE (CDR2) are obtained from the germline V gene. Unmatched junction bases come to 8, with V trimmed by 2 bases and J by 4 bases. The EasySep Human CD8+ T Cell Enrichment Kit was used on day 10 to isolate CD8+ T cells from every culture. TCR beta CDR3 regions were sequenced at survey depth on the immunoSEQ platform. The QIAamp DNA micro kit was used to extract genomic DNA from every cultured and uncultured CD8+ T cell population. Regarding the original processing steps: Samples with fewer than 5,000 productive reads were excluded, resulting in the removal of about 6% of the 75 HIV peptide-stimulated cultures. Sequences were trimmed to CDR3 by a MANAFEST web app, and nonproductive sequences, CDR3s under 5 amino acids, and sequences not starting with C or ending with F/W were removed. To count as antigen-specific, a clonotype had to be expanded in at least 2 of 3 replicates compared with the no-peptide control at FDR 0.01, and only within one epitope family. In addition, a specific clonotype needed a frequency at least fivefold higher than in wells stimulated with peptides from other epitope families. The source is immuneACCESS, and TCRdb retained only in-frame sequences with V and J called. Part of the clones is not carried over; for the studies checked, unresolved V genes explain less than half of this, and the remainder is unexplained. The V and J calls and clone size come from that table; D and trimming were worked out from the DNA. The sample table contains under 2,500 clones; only one count was recorded for under 75% of them. Clones ranked in the top ten supply 35% to 50% of the sample.

Notes on this clone: Its antigen remains unidentified. Per-base qualities were not stored, and no clone one base away is much larger.

The rearrangement joined TRBV5-8 to TRBJ2-7, and 8 junction bases match TRBD1. What was sequenced was cultured CD8+ T cells derived from PBMCs. The receptor was derived from a male donor with HIV. At the DNA level, the sequence is TGTGCCAGCAGCTTTGGGCAGGGGGCAGGGTACGAGCAGTACTTC. Translation gives CASSFGQGAGYEQYF. Full variable domain (CDR3 extended with the reference TRBV5-8 and TRBJ2-7 proteins): EAGVTQSPTHLIKTRGQQATLRCSPISGHTSVYWYQQALGLGLQFLLWYDEGEERNRGNFPPRFSGRQFPNYSSELNVNALELEDSALYLCASSFGQGAGYEQYFGPGTRLTVT.